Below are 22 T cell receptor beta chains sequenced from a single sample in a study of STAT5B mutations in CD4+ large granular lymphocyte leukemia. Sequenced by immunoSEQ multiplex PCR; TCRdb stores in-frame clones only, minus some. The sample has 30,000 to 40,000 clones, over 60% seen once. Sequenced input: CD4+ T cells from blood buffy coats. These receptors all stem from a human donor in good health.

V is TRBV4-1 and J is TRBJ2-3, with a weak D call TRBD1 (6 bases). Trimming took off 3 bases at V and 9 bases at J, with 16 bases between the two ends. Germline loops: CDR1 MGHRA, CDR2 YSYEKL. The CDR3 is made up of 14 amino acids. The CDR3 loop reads CASSHGLQGDTQYF. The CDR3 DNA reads TGCGCCAGCAGCCATGGATTACAGGGAGACACGCAGTATTTT.

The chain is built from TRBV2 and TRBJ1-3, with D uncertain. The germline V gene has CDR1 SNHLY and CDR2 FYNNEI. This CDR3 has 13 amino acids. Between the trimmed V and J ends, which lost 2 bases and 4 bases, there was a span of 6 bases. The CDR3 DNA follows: TGTGCCAGCAGTGAATTGGGGGGAAACACCATATATTTT. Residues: CASSELGGNTIYF.

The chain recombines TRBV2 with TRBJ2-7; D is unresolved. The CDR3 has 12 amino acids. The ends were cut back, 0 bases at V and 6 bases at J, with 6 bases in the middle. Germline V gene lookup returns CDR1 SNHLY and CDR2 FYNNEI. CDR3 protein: CASSEARFEQYF. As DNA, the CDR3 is TGTGCCAGCAGTGAAGCGCGTTTCGAGCAGTACTTC.

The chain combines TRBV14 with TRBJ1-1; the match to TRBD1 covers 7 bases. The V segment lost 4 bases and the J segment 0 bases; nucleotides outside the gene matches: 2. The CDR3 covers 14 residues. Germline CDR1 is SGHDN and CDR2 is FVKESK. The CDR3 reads CASSRQGMNTEAFF. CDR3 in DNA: TGTGCCAGCAGCCGACAGGGAATGAACACTGAAGCTTTCTTT.

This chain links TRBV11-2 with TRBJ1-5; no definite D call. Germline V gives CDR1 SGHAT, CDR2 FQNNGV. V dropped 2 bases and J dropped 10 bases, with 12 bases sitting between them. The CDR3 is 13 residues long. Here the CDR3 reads CASSLSAYEPQHF. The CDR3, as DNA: TGTGCCAGCAGCTTATCGGCTTATGAACCCCAGCATTTT. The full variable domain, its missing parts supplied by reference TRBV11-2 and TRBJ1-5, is EAGVAQSPRYKIIEKRQSVAFWCNPISGHATLYWYQQILGQGPKLLIQFQNNGVVDDSQLPKDRFSAERLKGVDSTLKIQPAKLEDSAVYLCASSLSAYEPQHFGDGTRLSIL.

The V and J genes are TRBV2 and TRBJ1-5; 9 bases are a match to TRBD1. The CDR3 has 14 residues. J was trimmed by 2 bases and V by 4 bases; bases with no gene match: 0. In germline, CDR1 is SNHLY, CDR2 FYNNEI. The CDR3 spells CASSGTGGNQPQHF. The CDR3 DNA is TGTGCCAGCAGTGGGACAGGGGGCAATCAGCCCCAGCATTTT.

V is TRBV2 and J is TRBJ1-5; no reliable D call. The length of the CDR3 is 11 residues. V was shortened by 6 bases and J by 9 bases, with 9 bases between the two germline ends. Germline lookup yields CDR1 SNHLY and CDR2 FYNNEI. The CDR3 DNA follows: TGTGCCAGCAGAGGCTATGGGCCCCAGCATTTT. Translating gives CASRGYGPQHF.

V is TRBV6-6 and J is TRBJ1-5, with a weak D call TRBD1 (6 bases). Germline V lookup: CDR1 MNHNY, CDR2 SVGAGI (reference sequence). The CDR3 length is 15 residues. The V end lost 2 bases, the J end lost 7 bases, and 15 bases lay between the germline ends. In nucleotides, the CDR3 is TGTGCCAGCAGTTACCCAGGAAAACAGGGCCAGCCCCAGCATTTT. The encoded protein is CASSYPGKQGQPQHF.

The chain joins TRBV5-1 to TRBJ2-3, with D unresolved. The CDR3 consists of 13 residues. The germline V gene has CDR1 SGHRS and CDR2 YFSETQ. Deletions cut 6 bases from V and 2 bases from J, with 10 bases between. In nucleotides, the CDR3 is TGCGCCAGCATAGGTGGGTTCACAGATACGCAGTATTTT. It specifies CASIGGFTDTQYF.

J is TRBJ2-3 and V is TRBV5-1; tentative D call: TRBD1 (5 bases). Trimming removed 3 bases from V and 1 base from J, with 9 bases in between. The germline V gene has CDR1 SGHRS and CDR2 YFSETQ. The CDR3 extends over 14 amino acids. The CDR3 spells CASSWQGGTDTQYF. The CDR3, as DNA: TGCGCCAGCAGCTGGCAGGGCGGCACAGATACGCAGTATTTT.

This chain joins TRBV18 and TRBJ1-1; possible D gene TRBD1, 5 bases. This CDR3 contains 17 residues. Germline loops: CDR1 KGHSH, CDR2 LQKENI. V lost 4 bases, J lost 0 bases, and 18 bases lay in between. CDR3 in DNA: TGTGCCAGCTCACTGTACACAGGCCAGGGCATGAACACTGAAGCTTTCTTT. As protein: CASSLYTGQGMNTEAFF.

The CDR3 DNA reads TGTGCCAGCAGCTTAGACAGCCAGAATCAGCCCCAGCATTTT. This gives the protein CASSLDSQNQPQHF. The genes are TRBV7-9 and TRBJ1-5; D unresolved. Germline V gives CDR1 SEHNR, CDR2 FQNEAQ (reference sequence). Trimming shortened V by 1 base and J by 4 bases, and 8 bases separated the two germline ends. The CDR3 totals 14 residues.

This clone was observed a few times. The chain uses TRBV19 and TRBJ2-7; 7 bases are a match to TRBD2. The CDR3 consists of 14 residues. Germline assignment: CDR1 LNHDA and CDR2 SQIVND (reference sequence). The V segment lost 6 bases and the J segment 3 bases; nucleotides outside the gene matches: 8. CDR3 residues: CASRSQRGGYEQYF. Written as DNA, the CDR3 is TGTGCCAGTAGGTCCCAGCGGGGAGGCTACGAGCAGTACTTC.

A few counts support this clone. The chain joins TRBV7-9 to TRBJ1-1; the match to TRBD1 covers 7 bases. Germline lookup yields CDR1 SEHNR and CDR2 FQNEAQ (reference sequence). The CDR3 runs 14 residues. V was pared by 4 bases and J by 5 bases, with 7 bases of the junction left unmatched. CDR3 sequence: CASSSQSQGTEAFF. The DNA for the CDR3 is TGTGCCAGCAGCTCACAATCACAGGGGACTGAAGCTTTCTTT.

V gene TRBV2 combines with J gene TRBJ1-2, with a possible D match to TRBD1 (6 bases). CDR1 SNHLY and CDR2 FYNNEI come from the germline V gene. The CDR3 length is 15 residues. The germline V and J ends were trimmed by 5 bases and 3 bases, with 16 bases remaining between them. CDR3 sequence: CASSYRELGDYGYTF. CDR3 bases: TGTGCCAGCAGTTACAGGGAGTTGGGCGACTATGGCTACACCTTC.

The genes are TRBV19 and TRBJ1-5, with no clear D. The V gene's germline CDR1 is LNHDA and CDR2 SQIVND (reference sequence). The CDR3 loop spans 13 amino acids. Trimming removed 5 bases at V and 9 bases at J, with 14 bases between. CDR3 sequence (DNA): TGTGCCAGTAGTTTAGGAGGGCGAGGGCCCCAGCATTTT. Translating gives CASSLGGRGPQHF.

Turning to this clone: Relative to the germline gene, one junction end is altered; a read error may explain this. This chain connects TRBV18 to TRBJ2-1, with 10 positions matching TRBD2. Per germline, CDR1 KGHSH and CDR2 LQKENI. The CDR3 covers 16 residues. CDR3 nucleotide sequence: TGTGCCAGCTCGCCACAGGCGCTAGCGGGAGTCGGTGAGCAGTTCTTC. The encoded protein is CASSPQALAGVGEQFF.

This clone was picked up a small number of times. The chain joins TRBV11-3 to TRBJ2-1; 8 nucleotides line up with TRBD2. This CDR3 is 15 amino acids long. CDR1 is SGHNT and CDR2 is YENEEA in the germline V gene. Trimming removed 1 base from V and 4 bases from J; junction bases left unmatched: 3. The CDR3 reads CASSLALAAYNEQFF. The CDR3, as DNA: TGTGCCAGCAGCTTAGCACTAGCGGCTTACAATGAGCAGTTCTTC.

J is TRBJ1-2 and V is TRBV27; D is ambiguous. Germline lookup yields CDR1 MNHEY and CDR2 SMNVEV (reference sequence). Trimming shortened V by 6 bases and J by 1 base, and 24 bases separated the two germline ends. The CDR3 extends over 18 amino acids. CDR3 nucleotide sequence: TGTGCCAGCAGACCGGGAGCCCTATCTCGACTTAATAACTATGGCTACACCTTC. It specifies CASRPGALSRLNNYGYTF.

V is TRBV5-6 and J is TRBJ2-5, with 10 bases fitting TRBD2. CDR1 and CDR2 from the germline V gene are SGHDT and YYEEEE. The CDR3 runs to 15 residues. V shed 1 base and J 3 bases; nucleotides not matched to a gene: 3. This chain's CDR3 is CASSLSLAGEETQYF. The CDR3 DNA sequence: TGTGCCAGCAGCTTGTCGCTAGCGGGGGAAGAGACCCAGTACTTC.

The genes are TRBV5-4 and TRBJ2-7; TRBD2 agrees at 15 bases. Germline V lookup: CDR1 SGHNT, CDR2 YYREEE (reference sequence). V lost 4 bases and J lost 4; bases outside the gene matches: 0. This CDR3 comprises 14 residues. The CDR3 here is CASSGLAGGYEQYF. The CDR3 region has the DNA TGTGCCAGCAGCGGACTAGCGGGAGGGTACGAGCAGTACTTC.

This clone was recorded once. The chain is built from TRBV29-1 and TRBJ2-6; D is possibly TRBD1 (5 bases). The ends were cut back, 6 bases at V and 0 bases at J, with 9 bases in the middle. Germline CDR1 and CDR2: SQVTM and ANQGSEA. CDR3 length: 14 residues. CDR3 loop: CSVPQDSGANVLTF. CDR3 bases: TGCAGCGTCCCACAGGACTCTGGGGCCAACGTCCTGACTTTC.